This passage covers 15 T cell receptor beta chains from one sample sequenced in a study of regulatory T cells. Whole-study findings and limits: Hydrophobic residues at CDR3 positions 6 and 7 were enriched in conventional CD4+ T cells of CD3G-deficient patients.

The primer mix had 52 TRBV and 13 TRBJ primers. Sequencing was performed with immunoSEQ multiplex PCR; in TCRdb, only in-frame clones are kept and a portion is missing. The repertoire consists of around 29,000 clones, with 85% to 95% occurring once and the leading ten covering 1.5% to 1.9%. No antigens are known for them. The sample taken for sequencing was conventional CD4+ T cells sorted from blood. The receptor source for this set is a person in their late teens or twenties with CD3G deficiency.

J is TRBJ1-4 and V is TRBV23-1; 8 nucleotides agree with TRBD1. TRBV23-1 is an open reading frame, and its role is uncertain. The CDR3 is made up of 14 amino acids. Trimming took 7 bases from V and 7 from J; bases not matched to a gene: 8. The DNA for the CDR3 is TGCGCCAGCACCAAACAGGGGGTAGTTGAAAAACTGTTTTTT. The encoded protein is CASTKQGVVEKLFF.

This clone appeared once. The chain uses TRBV5-1 and TRBJ2-1, with a tentative D call TRBD1 (6 bases). Trimming removed 0 bases at V and 11 bases at J, with 9 bases between. The CDR3 consists of 12 residues. Germline CDR1 reads SGHRS; CDR2 reads YFSETQ. The CDR3 nucleotides read TGCGCCAGCAGCTTGGGGGACACAAAGCAGTTCTTC. It is translated as CASSLGDTKQFF.

V and J are TRBV19 and TRBJ1-1; TRBD1 aligns across 7 bases. Germline values: CDR1 LNHDA, CDR2 SQIVND (reference sequence). The CDR3 contains 13 residues. V was clipped by 6 bases and J by 2 bases; unmatched bases: 3. DNA for the CDR3: TGTGCCAGTAGACGACAGGGAAACACTGAAGCTTTCTTT. This codes for CASRRQGNTEAFF.

This clone appeared a single time. The chain combines TRBV5-1 with TRBJ2-3; D remains unclear. With 0 bases removed from V and 0 bases from J, the gap between germline ends came to 14 bases. The V gene's germline CDR1 is SGHRS and CDR2 YFSETQ. The CDR3 has 17 residues. The CDR3 sequence is CASSLAAGSSSTDTQYF. The CDR3 DNA follows: TGCGCCAGCAGCTTGGCCGCAGGATCGTCTAGCACAGATACGCAGTATTTT.

The rearrangement joins TRBV7-9 to TRBJ1-3, with D maybe TRBD1 (6 bases). Germline V gene lookup returns CDR1 SEHNR and CDR2 FQNEAQ (reference sequence). Trimming shortened V by 5 bases and J by 4 bases, and 12 bases separated the two germline ends. The CDR3 consists of 14 residues. The CDR3 DNA sequence: TGTGCCAGCAGCACCGTGACAGGAGGAAACACCATATATTTT. It translates to CASSTVTGGNTIYF.

V usage is TRBV7-9 and J usage is TRBJ2-2; D possibly corresponds to TRBD1 (5 bases). The CDR3 covers 14 residues. Germline V gene sequence: CDR1 SEHNR, CDR2 FQNEAQ (reference sequence). V was trimmed by 7 bases and J by 0 bases, leaving 9 bases between them. The CDR3 DNA sequence: TGTGCCAGCACTCAAGGGGCGAACACCGGGGAGCTGTTTTTT. Translation gives CASTQGANTGELFF.

The V call is TRBV5-1, the J call TRBJ2-6; TRBD2 matches 7 bases. Germline V CDR1 and CDR2: SGHRS, YFSETQ. The CDR3 contains 16 residues. V gave up 4 bases and J gave up 4 bases; unmatched junction bases: 8. The CDR3 spells CASSPGGPAGANVLTF. In nucleotides, the CDR3 is TGCGCCAGCAGCCCGGGGGGTCCGGCCGGGGCCAACGTCCTGACTTTC.

The chain has TRBV5-1 and TRBJ2-7; 10 nucleotides match TRBD1. V shed 0 bases and J 3 bases; nucleotides not matched to a gene: 3. The V gene's germline CDR1 is SGHRS and CDR2 YFSETQ. This CDR3 is built from 15 residues. The DNA for the CDR3 is TGCGCCAGCAGCTTGGAAGGACAGGGGGGCTACGAGCAGTACTTC. It is translated as CASSLEGQGGYEQYF.

The chain links TRBV6-5 to TRBJ1-1; no definite D call. The CDR3 extends over 13 amino acids. CDR1 MNHEY and CDR2 SVGAGI come from the germline V gene. V lost 2 bases to trimming and J lost 5 bases, with 9 bases between them. CDR3 sequence: CASSYGRWTEAFF. Here the CDR3 DNA reads TGTGCCAGCAGTTACGGTCGGTGGACTGAAGCTTTCTTT.

The genes are TRBV7-9 and TRBJ2-1; D might be TRBD1 (5 bases). Trimming removed 5 bases at V and 0 bases at J, with 11 bases between. The CDR3 covers 15 residues. Germline values: CDR1 SEHNR, CDR2 FQNEAQ (reference sequence). CDR3 in amino acids: CASSQDTSSYNEQFF. The CDR3 DNA reads as TGTGCCAGCAGCCAGGACACCTCCTCCTACAATGAGCAGTTCTTC.

The chain has TRBV28 and TRBJ1-3; D gene uncertain. Trimming removed 5 bases at V and 4 bases at J, with 18 bases between. CDR3 length equals 16 residues. Per germline, CDR1 MDHEN and CDR2 SYDVKM. CDR3 bases: TGTGCCAGCAGTACTTCCTGGCGGGGTTCAGGAAACACCATATATTTT. Its protein is CASSTSWRGSGNTIYF.

V is TRBV4-2 and J is TRBJ2-3; TRBD2 is a possible D gene (5 bases). Germline loops: CDR1 LGHNA, CDR2 YNFKEQ. Trimming stripped 5 bases from V and 7 bases from J, with 19 bases between. The length of the CDR3 is 15 residues. The CDR3 sequence is CASSGQAPGMNTQYF. The DNA of the CDR3 is TGTGCCAGCAGCGGTCAGGCTCCGGGAATGAATACGCAGTATTTT.

The chain carries TRBV5-1 and TRBJ2-3; D unclear. V was pared by 4 bases and J by 2 bases, with 11 bases between. The CDR3 is 14 amino acids. Germline V CDR1 and CDR2: SGHRS, YFSETQ. In nucleotides, the CDR3 is TGCGCCAGCAGCATAGGCTCCTCCACAGATACGCAGTATTTT. Translating it yields CASSIGSSTDTQYF.

The chain combines TRBV19 with TRBJ1-2; 9 positions match TRBD1. The ends lost 6 bases at V and 7 bases at J; junction bases unmatched: 21. The CDR3 totals 18 residues. CDR1 and CDR2 (germline): LNHDA, SQIVND (reference sequence). The CDR3 DNA follows: TGTGCCAGTAGCGCCAGAACCGGGACAGGGCCGGGTGGTAGTGGCTACACCTTC. It specifies CASSARTGTGPGGSGYTF.

The V gene is TRBV11-2, the J gene TRBJ2-7; 10 positions agree with TRBD1. The germline V gene encodes CDR1 SGHAT and CDR2 FQNNGV. V shed 4 bases, J shed 3 bases, and the junction held 0 bases outside the gene matches. The CDR3 loop spans 13 amino acids. The CDR3 DNA reads as TGTGCCAGCAGCTGGACAGGGGGCTACGAGCAGTACTTC. Translated: CASSWTGGYEQYF.